This T cell receptor beta chain was documented in a study of cytomegalovirus exposure and HLA in healthy donors. The study's findings and limits: TCR sequences were mostly rare, though some public TCRs occurred in many donors.

As concerns this clone: The antigen is not known.

The primer mix had 60 Vbeta and 13 Jbeta primers. Libraries were prepared by immunoSEQ multiplex PCR; TCRdb keeps only in-frame clonotypes and omits some of them. The listing contains about 120,000 clones. Germline loops: CDR1 MGHRA, CDR2 YSYEKL. The J segment lost 9 bases and the V segment lost 2 bases, leaving 9 bases of the junction unmatched. The CDR3 length is 14 residues. The chain carries TRBV4-1 and TRBJ1-1, with 7 bases aligning to TRBD1. Specimen: PBMCs. The origin of this receptor is a middle-aged woman in good health and CMV-seropositive. The CDR3 DNA sequence: TGCGCCAGCAGCCAAAAACGACAGGGCGGGCAAGCTTTCTTT. It translates to CASSQKRQGGQAFF.